The T cell receptor (beta chain) under discussion was sequenced for a study of blood T cells in healthy people across ages. The table lists this clonotype with many counts. Sequence at one end of the junction differs from germline and may be a read error. The CDR3 runs 13 residues. Germline assignment: CDR1 SGHRS and CDR2 YFSETQ. Alongside a J-beta primer mix, a sample-barcoded 5' primer served in a second PCR lasting about 7 to 11 cycles. The template-switch adaptor was a 5' adaptor with 12 random nucleotides. It tagged each cDNA molecule. TCRdb analysed the 5' RACE reads with MiXCR anew, one entry per CDR3 protein. The sample shows about a million distinct CDR3 sequences, around 49% of them seen only once. Healthy Caucasian individuals from Russia aged 6 to 90 served as donors.

The gene calls are TRBV5-1 and TRBJ2-7, with 8 bases aligning to TRBD2. This TCR was recovered from a man aged 30 to 39 in good health. Sequenced input: blood. Written as DNA, the CDR3 is TGTGCCAGCAGTTTAGCGGGGAGCTACGAGCAGTACTTC. Its translation is CASSLAGSYEQYF.